In this sample, the clone carrying this TCR beta chain turned up a few times. This CDR3 has 17 residues. J lost 6 bases, V lost 7 bases, and 16 bases had no gene match. Germline CDR1 reads SGHVS; CDR2 reads FQNEAQ. The record originates from a study of identical twins. TCRdb re-analysed the 5' RACE reads in MiXCR, keeping a single row per CDR3 protein. This sample carries around 370,000 distinct CDR3 sequences, about 10% of them seen once, and the ten largest clones take 8% to 10%. The sequencing input was naive T cells sorted from blood. This clonotype was sampled from a woman between 50 and 59 years old in good health. The V and J genes are TRBV7-8 and TRBJ2-2; 8 nucleotides agree with TRBD1. The CDR3, as DNA: TGTGCCAGCAACTCACGACGGGCAGGGGGCCGGGCCGGGGAGCTGTTTTTT. It specifies CASNSRRAGGRAGELFF.